The 21 T cell receptor beta chains below come from one sample, sequenced in a study of blood T cell repertoires in COVID-19. Here immunoSEQ multiplex PCR was the method, and the copy in TCRdb shows in-frame clones only, minus some. The data show under 150,000 clones, approximately 90% seen once. Sequenced input: peripheral blood. The source is a woman in her sixties or seventies who had recovered from COVID-19.

The count of this clone is one. The chain couples TRBV6-5 to TRBJ1-5, with D possibly being TRBD1 (5 bases). Trimming shortened V by 4 bases and J by 4 bases, and 11 bases separated the two germline ends. Germline V gene data show CDR1 as MNHEY and CDR2 as SVGAGI. The CDR3 has 14 residues. The CDR3 nucleotides read TGTGCCAGCAGTTCGGAGGGGCCGAATCAGCCCCAGCATTTT. Amino acids: CASSSEGPNQPQHF.

The chain recombines TRBV19 with TRBJ2-3, with a possible D match to TRBD2 (6 bases). Germline V gene data show CDR1 as LNHDA and CDR2 as SQIVND (reference sequence). The ends were cut back, 5 bases at V and 3 bases at J, with 18 bases in the middle. The CDR3 extends over 16 amino acids. The CDR3 DNA reads TGTGCCAGTAGTTGGGGATCGGAGGGAGTAACAGATACGCAGTATTTT. It translates to CASSWGSEGVTDTQYF. Full variable domain (rest looked up from reference TRBV19 and TRBJ2-3): DGGITQSPKYLFRKEGQNVTLSCEQNLNHDAMYWYRQDPGQGLRLIYYSQIVNDFQKGDIAEGYSVSREKKESFPLTVTSAQKNPTAFYLCASSWGSEGVTDTQYFGPGTRLTVL.

The V gene is TRBV20-1, the J gene TRBJ1-5, with D possibly matching TRBD1 (6 bases). The germline V gene has CDR1 DFQATT and CDR2 SNEGSKA (reference sequence). The CDR3 is 17 residues long. V lost 3 bases, J lost 4 bases, and 22 bases lay in between. The CDR3 region is CSASPPGAGALNQPQHF. The CDR3 nucleotides read TGCAGTGCTAGTCCCCCTGGGGCAGGGGCCCTAAATCAGCCCCAGCATTTT.

The rearrangement links TRBV3-1 (or the pseudogene TRBV3-2) to TRBJ2-5; D may be TRBD2 (5 bases). The CDR3 contains 11 residues. Germline lookup yields CDR1 LGHDT and CDR2 YNNKEL (reference sequence). With 1 base removed from V and 9 bases from J, the gap between germline ends came to 6 bases. CDR3 coding DNA: TGTGCCAGCAGCCAAGCCGGGGCCCAGTACTTC. It is translated as CASSQAGAQYF.

This chain connects TRBV7-9 to TRBJ1-6, with a weak D call TRBD1 (5 bases). Germline assignment: CDR1 SEHNR and CDR2 FQNEAQ (reference sequence). The germline V and J ends were trimmed by 4 bases and 9 bases, with 16 bases remaining between them. The CDR3 has 15 amino acids. CDR3 in amino acids: CASSSVRGYGSPLHF. CDR3 coding DNA: TGTGCCAGCAGCTCTGTGCGGGGGTATGGTTCACCCCTCCACTTT.

V usage is TRBV9 and J usage is TRBJ1-2, with D perhaps TRBD1 (6 bases). In germline, CDR1 is SGDLS, CDR2 YYNGEE. This CDR3 comprises 15 residues. V lost 0 bases to trimming and J lost 4 bases, with 13 bases between them. The CDR3: CASSVGLGAGYGYTF. DNA of the CDR3: TGTGCCAGCAGCGTAGGTCTGGGGGCGGGCTATGGCTACACCTTC.

This chain connects TRBV3-1 (or the pseudogene TRBV3-2) to TRBJ1-2; 8 bases are shared with TRBD1. The germline V gene encodes CDR1 LGHDT and CDR2 YNNKEL (reference sequence). The CDR3 has 16 amino acids. The V and J ends lost 4 bases and 3 bases, in that order; junction bases with no gene match: 10. CDR3 in amino acids: CASSPGRGQAYYGYTF. The CDR3 DNA is TGTGCCAGCAGCCCTGGCAGGGGGCAAGCCTACTATGGCTACACCTTC.

This chain connects TRBV5-1 to TRBJ2-1; D gene ambiguous. CDR3 size: 15 residues. V was clipped by 2 bases and J by 7 bases, with 16 bases between them. Germline V gives CDR1 SGHRS, CDR2 YFSETQ. CDR3: CASSFDPSRNNEQFF. CDR3 in DNA: TGCGCCAGCAGCTTTGACCCGTCCAGGAATAATGAGCAGTTCTTC.

The CDR3 nucleotides read TGCGCCAGCAGCTTGATGGCAGGGGGCCTCTCCTACAATGAGCAGTTCTTC. Residues: CASSLMAGGLSYNEQFF. The J gene is TRBJ2-1, the V gene TRBV5-1, with 8 bases lining up with TRBD1. The CDR3 spans 17 residues. Trimming at V came to 1 base and at J to 0 bases, leaving 6 bases not matched to a gene. The germline V gene has CDR1 SGHRS and CDR2 YFSETQ.

In this sample, this clone turned up a few times. The J gene is TRBJ2-2, the V gene TRBV4-3; 8 bases align to TRBD2. This CDR3 has 15 residues. Germline V gives CDR1 LGHNA, CDR2 YSLEER. V gave up 4 bases and J gave up 6 bases; unmatched junction bases: 7. The CDR3 loop reads CASSPPGLVPGELFF. CDR3 DNA sequence: TGCGCCAGCAGCCCGCCGGGACTAGTCCCCGGGGAGCTGTTTTTT.

CDR3 sequence: CASSLKAGDGGETQYF. The CDR3, as DNA: TGTGCCAGCTCCCTGAAAGCGGGAGATGGGGGAGAGACCCAGTACTTC. The chain couples TRBV6-4 to TRBJ2-5; 8 positions agree with TRBD2. The germline V gene has CDR1 MRHNA and CDR2 SNTAGT. The J segment lost 4 bases and the V segment lost 8 bases, leaving 15 bases of the junction unmatched. The CDR3 sequence is 16 residues long.

The chain has TRBV21-1 and TRBJ2-1; TRBD2 is taken as the D call from the table, unchecked against the DNA. TRBV21-1 is a documented pseudogene. The CDR3 is 18 amino acids. As DNA, the CDR3 is TGTGCCAGCAGCAAAATCCCCCCAGCGGAGCGGGAGTACAATGAGCAGTTCTTC. It specifies CASSKIPPAEREYNEQFF.

The CDR3 sequence: CASGPRVIEETQYF. In nucleotides, the CDR3 is TGTGCCAGCGGCCCCAGGGTCATCGAAGAGACCCAGTACTTC. The rearrangement joins TRBV6-6 to TRBJ2-5; D possibly corresponds to TRBD1 (5 bases). Trimming pared 8 bases from V and 3 bases from J, leaving 16 bases between. Germline V gene data show CDR1 as MNHNY and CDR2 as SVGAGI (reference sequence). The CDR3 sequence is 14 residues long.

The chain is built from TRBV13 and TRBJ1-5; TRBD1 is a possible D gene (6 bases). Germline CDR1 is PRHDT and CDR2 is FYEKMQ (reference sequence). The CDR3 is 17 residues long. V was clipped by 4 bases and J by 0 bases, with 16 bases between them. CDR3 sequence (DNA): TGTGCCAGCAGCTCCCAGGGGACCGAATATAGCAATCAGCCCCAGCATTTT. Translated, it gives CASSSQGTEYSNQPQHF.

This rearrangement joins TRBV18 to TRBJ2-3, with TRBD2 identical over 9 bases. The length of the CDR3 is 16 residues. The V gene end was trimmed by 3 bases and the J gene end by 2 bases; junction bases not matched to a gene: 6. Germline CDR1 and CDR2: KGHSH and LQKENI. In nucleotides, the CDR3 is TGTGCCAGCTCACCCGGGACTAGCCGGCCCACAGATACGCAGTATTTT. It encodes CASSPGTSRPTDTQYF.

This chain links TRBV9 with TRBJ2-2; 8 bases map to TRBD1. This CDR3 region has 16 residues. Germline V lookup: CDR1 SGDLS, CDR2 YYNGEE. V shed 3 bases and J 3 bases; nucleotides not matched to a gene: 7. CDR3 coding DNA: TGTGCCAGCAGCGCCCGGACAGGGCTTGACACCGGGGAGCTGTTTTTT. It translates to CASSARTGLDTGELFF.

This sequence joins TRBV4-1 and TRBJ2-5, with TRBD2 matching over 11 bases. Per the germline V gene, CDR1 is MGHRA and CDR2 is YSYEKL. This CDR3 has 17 amino acids. The junction had 9 bases not matched to a gene; V was cut back by 0 bases and J by 6 bases. CDR3 amino acids: CASSQEVLAGGGKTQYF. DNA for the CDR3: TGCGCCAGCAGCCAAGAAGTTCTAGCGGGGGGCGGGAAGACCCAGTACTTC.

This clone has just one count. The V gene is TRBV5-1, the J gene TRBJ1-6; no firm D call. Germline loops: CDR1 SGHRS, CDR2 YFSETQ. Trimming shortened V by 0 bases and J by 1 base, and 5 bases separated the two germline ends. The CDR3 has 15 amino acids. In DNA, the CDR3 is TGCGCCAGCAGCTTGGGGCAGTCCTATAATTCACCCCTCCACTTT. Amino acid sequence: CASSLGQSYNSPLHF.

The chain recombines TRBV4-1 with TRBJ1-1; perhaps TRBD1 as D (6 bases). The CDR3 has 15 residues. Germline loops: CDR1 MGHRA, CDR2 YSYEKL. V lost 0 bases and J 4 bases, leaving 12 bases between the germline ends. CDR3 amino acids: CASSQEAGAATEAFF. The CDR3 DNA sequence: TGCGCCAGCAGCCAAGAGGCAGGGGCGGCCACTGAAGCTTTCTTT.

The chain joins TRBV13 to TRBJ1-1; D unresolved. The germline gives CDR1 PRHDT, CDR2 FYEKMQ (reference sequence). V lost 5 bases to trimming and J lost 1 base, with 11 bases between them. CDR3 length: 14 amino acids. CDR3 bases: TGTGCCAGCAGCGGTCCCCCGGGGAACACTGAAGCTTTCTTT. As protein: CASSGPPGNTEAFF.

The CDR3 sequence: CASSLATGVYEQYF. The CDR3 coding sequence is TGTGCCAGCAGCTTAGCAACAGGGGTATACGAGCAGTACTTC. The chain uses TRBV11-2 and TRBJ2-7, with 7 bases aligning to TRBD1. Trimming took 1 base from V and 4 from J; bases not matched to a gene: 4. The CDR3 extends over 14 amino acids. CDR1 SGHAT and CDR2 FQNNGV come from the germline V gene.